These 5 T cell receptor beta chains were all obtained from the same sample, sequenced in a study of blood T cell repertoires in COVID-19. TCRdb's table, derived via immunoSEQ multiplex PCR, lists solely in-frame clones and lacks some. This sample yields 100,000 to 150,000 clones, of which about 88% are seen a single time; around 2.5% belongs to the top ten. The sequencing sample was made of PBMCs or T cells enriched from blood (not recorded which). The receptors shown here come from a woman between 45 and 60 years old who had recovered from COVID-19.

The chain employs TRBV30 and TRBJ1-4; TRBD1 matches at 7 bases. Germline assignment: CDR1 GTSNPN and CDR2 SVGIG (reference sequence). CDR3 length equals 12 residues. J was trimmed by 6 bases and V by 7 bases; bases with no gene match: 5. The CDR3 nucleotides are TGTGCCTACAGGGGCGCTTATGAAAAACTGTTTTTT. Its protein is CAYRGAYEKLFF.

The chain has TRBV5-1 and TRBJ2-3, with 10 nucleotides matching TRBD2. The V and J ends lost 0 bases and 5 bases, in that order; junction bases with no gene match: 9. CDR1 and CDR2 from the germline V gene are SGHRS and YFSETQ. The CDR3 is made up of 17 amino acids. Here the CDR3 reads CASSLAPAGGRGDTQYF. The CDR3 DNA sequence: TGCGCCAGCAGCTTGGCCCCAGCGGGGGGGCGCGGAGATACGCAGTATTTT.

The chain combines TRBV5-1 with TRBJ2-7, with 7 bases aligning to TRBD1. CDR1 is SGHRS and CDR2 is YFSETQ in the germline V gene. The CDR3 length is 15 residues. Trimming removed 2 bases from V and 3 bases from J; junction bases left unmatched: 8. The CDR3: CASSFEPRDSYEQYF. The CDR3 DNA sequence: TGCGCCAGCAGCTTTGAACCACGGGACAGCTACGAGCAGTACTTC.

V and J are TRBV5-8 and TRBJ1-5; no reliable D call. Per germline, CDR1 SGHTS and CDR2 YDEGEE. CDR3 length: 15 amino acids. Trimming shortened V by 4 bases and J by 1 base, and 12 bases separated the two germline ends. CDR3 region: CASSRGGSSNQPQHF. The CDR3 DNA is TGTGCCAGCAGCCGAGGTGGCTCGAGCAATCAGCCCCAGCATTTT.

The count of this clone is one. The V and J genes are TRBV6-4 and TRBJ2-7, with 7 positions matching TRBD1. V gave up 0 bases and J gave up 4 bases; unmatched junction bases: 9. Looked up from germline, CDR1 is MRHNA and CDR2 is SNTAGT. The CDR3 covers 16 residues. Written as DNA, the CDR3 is TGTGCCAGCAGTGACTCGGCAACAGGGGATCCTTACGAGCAGTACTTC. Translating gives CASSDSATGDPYEQYF.